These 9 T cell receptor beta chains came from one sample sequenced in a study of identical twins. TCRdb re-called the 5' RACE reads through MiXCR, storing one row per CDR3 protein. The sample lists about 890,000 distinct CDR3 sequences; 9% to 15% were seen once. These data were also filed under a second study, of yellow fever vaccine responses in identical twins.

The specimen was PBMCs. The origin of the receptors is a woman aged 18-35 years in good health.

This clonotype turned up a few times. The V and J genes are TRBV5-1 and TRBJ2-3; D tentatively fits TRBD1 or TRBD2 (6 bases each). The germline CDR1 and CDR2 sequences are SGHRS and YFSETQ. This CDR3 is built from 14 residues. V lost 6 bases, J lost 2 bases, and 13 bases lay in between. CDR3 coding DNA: TGCGCCAGCAAGGGGGGCGGACCCACAGATACGCAGTATTTT. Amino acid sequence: CASKGGGPTDTQYF.

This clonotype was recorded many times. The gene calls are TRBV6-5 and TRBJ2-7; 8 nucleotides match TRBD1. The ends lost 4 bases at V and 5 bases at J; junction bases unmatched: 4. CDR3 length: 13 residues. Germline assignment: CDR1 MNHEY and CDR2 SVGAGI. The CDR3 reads CASSWTGYHEQYF. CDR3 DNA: TGTGCCAGCAGTTGGACAGGGTATCACGAGCAGTACTTC.

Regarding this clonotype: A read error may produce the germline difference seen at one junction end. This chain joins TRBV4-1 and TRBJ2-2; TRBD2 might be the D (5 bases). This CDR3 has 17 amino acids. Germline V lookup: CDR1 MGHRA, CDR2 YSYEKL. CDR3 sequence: CASSQEWPHPNTGELLF. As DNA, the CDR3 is TGCGCCAGCAGCCAAGAGTGGCCGCACCCAAACACCGGGGAGCTGCTTTTT.

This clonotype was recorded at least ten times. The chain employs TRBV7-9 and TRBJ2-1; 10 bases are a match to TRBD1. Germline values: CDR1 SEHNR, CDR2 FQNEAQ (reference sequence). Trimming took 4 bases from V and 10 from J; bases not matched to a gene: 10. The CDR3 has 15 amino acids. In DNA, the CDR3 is TGTGCCAGCAGCTCGAGCGGGGACAGGGGTGGAGAGCAGTTCTTC. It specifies CASSSSGDRGGEQFF.

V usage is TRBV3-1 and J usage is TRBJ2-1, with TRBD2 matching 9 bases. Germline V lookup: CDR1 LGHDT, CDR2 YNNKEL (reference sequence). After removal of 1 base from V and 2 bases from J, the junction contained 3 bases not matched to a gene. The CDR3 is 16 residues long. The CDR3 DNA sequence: TGTGCCAGCAGCCAAGGACTAGCGGTAACCTACAATGAGCAGTTCTTC. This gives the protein CASSQGLAVTYNEQFF.

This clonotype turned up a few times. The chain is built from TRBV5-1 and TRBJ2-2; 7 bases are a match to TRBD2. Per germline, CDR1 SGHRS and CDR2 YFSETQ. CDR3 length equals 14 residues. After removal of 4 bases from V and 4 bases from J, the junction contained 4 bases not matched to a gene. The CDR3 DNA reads TGCGCCAGCAGCGGGGGGACTACCACCGGGGAGCTGTTTTTT. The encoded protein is CASSGGTTTGELFF.

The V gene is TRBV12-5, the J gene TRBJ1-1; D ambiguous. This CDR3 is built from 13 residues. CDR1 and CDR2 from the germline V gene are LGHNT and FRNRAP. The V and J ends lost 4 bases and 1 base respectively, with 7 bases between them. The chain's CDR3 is CASGSPWNTEAFF. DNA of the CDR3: TGTGCTAGTGGTTCCCCATGGAACACTGAAGCTTTCTTT. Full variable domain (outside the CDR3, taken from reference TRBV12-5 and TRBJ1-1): DARVTQTPRHKVTEMGQEVTMRCQPILGHNTVFWYRQTMMQGLELLAYFRNRAPLDDSGMPKDRFSAEMPDATLATLKIQPSEPRDSAVYFCASGSPWNTEAFFGQGTRLTVV.

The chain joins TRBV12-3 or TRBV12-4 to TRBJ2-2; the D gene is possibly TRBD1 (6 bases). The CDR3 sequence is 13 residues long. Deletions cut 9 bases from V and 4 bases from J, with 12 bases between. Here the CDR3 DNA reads TGTGCCAGGATGGACAGCCTCACCGGGGAGCTGTTTTTT. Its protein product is CARMDSLTGELFF.

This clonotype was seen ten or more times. The CDR3 sequence is CSATPTGLNEQYF. The CDR3 nucleotides are TGCAGCGCAACCCCGACAGGGTTGAACGAGCAGTACTTC. The V gene is TRBV29-1, the J gene TRBJ2-7; 7 bases map to TRBD1. There are 13 residues in the CDR3. The V segment lost 7 bases and the J segment 5 bases; nucleotides outside the gene matches: 11. Germline V lookup: CDR1 SQVTM, CDR2 ANQGSEA.